This passage covers 32 T cell receptor beta chains from one sample sequenced in a study of chemoradiotherapy in HPV16-positive cancers. TCRdb keeps only in-frame clones here, not all; method: immunoSEQ multiplex PCR. This sample has 40,000 or so clones, with more than 75% found just once. This material consisted of blood, taken from a patient who underwent chemoradiotherapy. These receptor sequences come from a human donor with HPV-associated anogenital cancer.

On this clone: The same CDR3 is also encoded by other DNA sequences in this sample. J is TRBJ2-3 and V is TRBV5-4; D tentatively reads TRBD1 or TRBD2 (5 bases each). The CDR3 sequence is 15 residues long. The ends were cut back, 2 bases at V and 0 bases at J, with 10 bases in the middle. Germline assignment: CDR1 SGHNT and CDR2 YYREEE (reference sequence). The CDR3 loop reads CASSLGRGSTDTQYF. In DNA form, the CDR3 reads TGTGCCAGCAGCTTAGGTCGGGGCAGCACAGATACGCAGTATTTT. Combining the CDR3 with reference TRBV5-4 and TRBJ2-3 gives the whole variable domain ETGVTQSPTHLIKTRGQQVTLRCSSQSGHNTVSWYQQALGQGPQFIFQYYREEENGRGNFPPRFSGLQFPNYSSELNVNALELDDSALYLCASSLGRGSTDTQYFGPGTRLTVL.

This clone was picked up a small number of times. The V gene is TRBV10-3, the J gene TRBJ1-1; 7 nucleotides align to TRBD1. Germline trimming cut 6 bases from V and 1 base from J; bases unmatched to any gene: 5. The germline CDR1 and CDR2 sequences are ENHRY and SYGVKD. The CDR3 extends over 14 amino acids. CDR3 coding DNA: TGTGCCATCAGCGCTGGGACAGAGAACACTGAAGCTTTCTTT. Translating it yields CAISAGTENTEAFF.

The V gene is TRBV11-2, the J gene TRBJ1-1, with 9 bases fitting TRBD1. This CDR3 spans 14 amino acids. Germline V gene lookup returns CDR1 SGHAT and CDR2 FQNNGV. Unmatched junction bases numbered 7, after V lost 1 base and J lost 10 bases. CDR3 amino acids: CASSLGGTGRGAFF. The CDR3 region has the DNA TGTGCCAGCAGCTTAGGGGGGACAGGGCGAGGAGCTTTCTTT.

As DNA, the CDR3 is TGTGCCAGCAGCTTAGTGCCAGGGACCTACGAGCAGTACTTC. Its protein is CASSLVPGTYEQYF. J is TRBJ2-7 and V is TRBV7-2; a possible D gene is TRBD1 (5 bases). Trimming took 1 base from V and 2 from J, leaving 9 bases between them. CDR1 and CDR2 (germline): SGHTA, FQGNSA. This CDR3 region has 14 residues.

The chain employs TRBV7-2 and TRBJ1-2; possible D gene TRBD1, 5 bases. V was trimmed by 1 base and J by 8 bases, leaving 11 bases between them. The CDR3 sequence is 13 residues long. Germline lookup yields CDR1 SGHTA and CDR2 FQGNSA. This CDR3 reads CASSLGRVAGYTF. The CDR3 DNA reads TGTGCCAGCAGCTTAGGCAGGGTCGCGGGCTACACCTTC.

The CDR3, as DNA: TGCAGCGTGGCCCCCGGGACCGAGAATGAAAAACTGTTTTTT. Translating gives CSVAPGTENEKLFF. The chain uses TRBV29-1 and TRBJ1-4; tentatively, D is TRBD1 (5 bases). V was trimmed by 6 bases and J by 5 bases, leaving 16 bases between them. Per germline, CDR1 SQVTM and CDR2 ANQGSEA. This CDR3 comprises 14 residues.

The V and J genes are TRBV5-1 and TRBJ2-3; either TRBD1 or TRBD2 may supply D (5 bases each). The CDR3 has 14 amino acids. CDR1 is SGHRS, CDR2 YFSETQ, per germline. V was clipped by 4 bases and J by 5 bases, with 14 bases between them. In DNA, the CDR3 is TGCGCCAGCAGCCCTACCGGGGCGGAAGATACGCAGTATTTT. Amino acids: CASSPTGAEDTQYF.

DNA of the CDR3: TGTGCCAGCAGCGTAGAAGGAGGACTAGCGGGGTCCACCGGGGAGCTGTTTTTT. Translating it yields CASSVEGGLAGSTGELFF. This sequence joins TRBV9 and TRBJ2-2; 12 bases are a match to TRBD2. The CDR3 contains 18 residues. Per germline, CDR1 SGDLS and CDR2 YYNGEE. The junction had 7 bases not matched to a gene; V was cut back by 0 bases and J by 4 bases.

V and J are TRBV9 and TRBJ2-5, with TRBD1 identical over 7 bases. The CDR3 extends over 16 amino acids. Germline V gene data show CDR1 as SGDLS and CDR2 as YYNGEE. J lost 1 base, V lost 2 bases, and 8 bases had no gene match. In DNA, the CDR3 is TGTGCCAGCAGCGTCGAAAGGGACAGATCCCAAGAGACCCAGTACTTC. This gives the protein CASSVERDRSQETQYF.

The genes are TRBV7-2 and TRBJ2-1; the D gene is possibly TRBD2 (5 bases). V lost 0 bases and J 5 bases, leaving 8 bases between the germline ends. This CDR3 contains 14 residues. Germline V gives CDR1 SGHTA, CDR2 FQGNSA. For the CDR3, the DNA is TGTGCCAGCAGCTTAGCGGGAGATAACAATGAGCAGTTCTTC. This gives the protein CASSLAGDNNEQFF.

CDR3 DNA: TGTGCCAGCAGTTACTTTCGGGATGGGGAGCAGTACTTC. Translation: CASSYFRDGEQYF. The V and J genes are TRBV6-5 and TRBJ2-7, with a possible D match to TRBD2 (5 bases). This CDR3 has 13 amino acids. The V and J ends lost 1 base and 7 bases respectively, with 11 bases between them. Germline V CDR1 and CDR2: MNHEY, SVGAGI.

This clone was counted between two and nine times. The CDR3 nucleotides are TGTGCCAGCAGCTTAGCGGGCGGACAGGGGCTCGAGCAGTACTTC. It encodes CASSLAGGQGLEQYF. This sequence joins TRBV7-9 and TRBJ2-7, with 9 bases that match TRBD1. This CDR3 is 15 amino acids long. V shed 0 bases and J 6 bases; nucleotides not matched to a gene: 6. In germline, CDR1 is SEHNR, CDR2 FQNEAQ (reference sequence).

The chain recombines TRBV9 with TRBJ1-1; no definite D call. This CDR3 contains 13 residues. V shed 4 bases and J shed 6 bases, with 13 bases lying between them. Germline assignment: CDR1 SGDLS and CDR2 YYNGEE. The CDR3 here is CASSPQGGAEAFF. DNA of the CDR3: TGTGCCAGCAGCCCTCAAGGAGGCGCTGAAGCTTTCTTT. Using reference TRBV9 and TRBJ1-1 for the parts outside the CDR3, the full variable domain is DSGVTQTPKHLITATGQRVTLRCSPRSGDLSVYWYQQSLDQGLQFLIQYYNGEERAKGNILERFSAQQFPDLHSELNLSSLELGDSALYFCASSPQGGAEAFFGQGTRLTVV.

This CDR3 reads CASSEPGQGITGELFF. DNA of the CDR3: TGTGCCAGCAGTGAACCGGGACAGGGAATCACCGGGGAGCTGTTTTTT. The rearrangement joins TRBV6-1 to TRBJ2-2, with 9 bases aligning to TRBD1. Trimming removed 2 bases from V and 4 bases from J; junction bases left unmatched: 5. The CDR3 sequence is 16 residues long. Per germline, CDR1 MNHNS and CDR2 SASEGT.

The V gene is TRBV10-2, the J gene TRBJ1-4; D not resolved. This CDR3 has 14 amino acids. Deletions cut 6 bases from V and 7 bases from J, with 15 bases between. Germline V gives CDR1 WSHSY, CDR2 SAAADI. CDR3 bases: TGCGCCAGCAGCAGAGGTGGGTCCGCTGAAAAACTGTTTTTT. It is translated as CASSRGGSAEKLFF.

This clone came up a few times. This rearrangement joins TRBV19 to TRBJ1-2, with 9 bases identical to TRBD1. The germline V gene has CDR1 LNHDA and CDR2 SQIVND (reference sequence). Trimming cost V 3 bases and J 6 bases; bases outside gene matches: 11. The CDR3 extends over 16 amino acids. The chain's CDR3 is CASSIGGGQGFDGYTF. CDR3 in DNA: TGTGCCAGTAGTATTGGCGGGGGACAGGGTTTTGATGGCTACACCTTC.

The rearrangement links TRBV29-1 to TRBJ2-7; TRBD1 agrees at 11 bases. Germline V gene lookup returns CDR1 SQVTM and CDR2 ANQGSEA. J gave up 4 bases and V 3 bases, and 5 bases lay outside the gene matches. The CDR3 runs 14 residues. CDR3 loop: CSVDFGQGAYEQYF. CDR3 bases: TGCAGCGTTGACTTCGGACAGGGGGCATACGAGCAGTACTTC.

The V and J genes are TRBV7-9 and TRBJ1-3, with D maybe TRBD1 (5 bases). With 5 bases removed from V and 4 bases from J, the gap between germline ends came to 6 bases. This CDR3 comprises 12 residues. Per germline, CDR1 SEHNR and CDR2 FQNEAQ (reference sequence). This CDR3 is CASSRQGNTIYF. CDR3 DNA sequence: TGTGCCAGCAGCCGACAGGGAAACACCATATATTTT.

This clone was seen a single time. The chain has TRBV27 and TRBJ2-6, with D unresolved. The CDR3 has 15 residues. Trimming took off 5 bases at V and 0 bases at J, with 8 bases between the two ends. The germline V gene encodes CDR1 MNHEY and CDR2 SMNVEV (reference sequence). In nucleotides, the CDR3 is TGTGCCAGCAGTGCCGGGTTCTCTGGGGCCAACGTCCTGACTTTC. This encodes CASSAGFSGANVLTF. Combining the CDR3 with reference TRBV27 and TRBJ2-6 gives the whole variable domain EAQVTQNPRYLITVTGKKLTVTCSQNMNHEYMSWYRQDPGLGLRQIYYSMNVEVTDKGDVPEGYKVSRKEKRNFPLILESPSPNQTSLYFCASSAGFSGANVLTFGAGSRLTVL.

The genes are TRBV5-1 and TRBJ1-1; tentatively, D is TRBD1 (5 bases). The germline CDR1 and CDR2 sequences are SGHRS and YFSETQ. The CDR3 extends over 13 amino acids. Trimming stripped 5 bases from V and 0 bases from J, with 8 bases between. CDR3 loop: CASSEGLNTEAFF. The CDR3 nucleotides read TGCGCCAGCAGTGAGGGGCTGAACACTGAAGCTTTCTTT.

As concerns this clone: The sample contains more than one DNA sequence encoding this CDR3. This rearrangement joins TRBV9 to TRBJ2-7, with a tentative D call TRBD2 (5 bases). The germline V and J ends were trimmed by 2 bases and 2 bases, with 11 bases remaining between them. Germline CDR1 and CDR2: SGDLS and YYNGEE. This CDR3 has 14 amino acids. CDR3 nucleotide sequence: TGTGCCAGCAGCGTCGACGGGGAGCCCTACGAGCAGTACTTC. Amino acids: CASSVDGEPYEQYF.

CDR3 loop: CASSFVKGGQETQYF. The CDR3 DNA reads as TGCGCCAGCAGCTTCGTTAAGGGAGGTCAAGAGACCCAGTACTTC. This sequence joins TRBV5-1 and TRBJ2-5; D is possibly TRBD2 (6 bases). The CDR3 is 15 amino acids. From germline, CDR1 is SGHRS and CDR2 YFSETQ. Trimming shortened V by 2 bases and J by 2 bases, and 13 bases separated the two germline ends.

This chain links TRBV5-1 with TRBJ2-3, with a possible D match to TRBD2 (5 bases). V was clipped by 4 bases and J by 2 bases, with 17 bases between them. Germline values: CDR1 SGHRS, CDR2 YFSETQ. The length of the CDR3 is 16 residues. Here the CDR3 reads CASSRLVAQNTDTQYF. The CDR3 DNA reads TGCGCCAGCAGCCGGCTGGTAGCGCAAAACACAGATACGCAGTATTTT.

The chain uses TRBV7-6 and TRBJ2-7, with 7 bases identical to TRBD1. The CDR3 extends over 16 amino acids. Germline V gene sequence: CDR1 SGHVS, CDR2 FNYEAQ. V lost 5 bases to trimming and J lost 2 bases; unmatched junction nucleotides: 12. The chain's CDR3 is CASSRLLGTVTYEQYF. The CDR3 region has the DNA TGTGCCAGCAGCCGCCTTCTCGGGACAGTTACCTACGAGCAGTACTTC.

The chain combines TRBV30 with TRBJ1-2, with a weak D call TRBD1 (6 bases). Trimming left V 4 bases short and J 2 bases short, with 14 bases between. This CDR3 is 14 amino acids long. CDR1 GTSNPN and CDR2 SVGIG come from the germline V gene (reference sequence). CDR3 DNA: TGTGCCTGGACCAGGGGACTCCTCAACTATGGCTACACCTTC. Protein sequence: CAWTRGLLNYGYTF.

This clone was found a few times. The chain employs TRBV30 and TRBJ1-1; D unresolved. Germline assignment: CDR1 GTSNPN and CDR2 SVGIG (reference sequence). The CDR3 has 11 amino acids. Trimming pared 2 bases from V and 6 bases from J, leaving 7 bases between. CDR3 sequence reads: CAWSLRAEAFF. Written as DNA, the CDR3 is TGTGCCTGGAGTTTGCGTGCTGAAGCTTTCTTT. The variable domain in full, with the rest retrieved from reference TRBV30 and TRBJ1-1, is SQTIHQWPATLVQPVGSPLSLECTVEGTSNPNLYWYRQAAGRGLQLLFYSVGIGQISSEVPQNLSASRPQDRQFILSSKKLLLSDSGFYLCAWSLRAEAFFGQGTRLTVV.

The rearrangement links TRBV11-2 to TRBJ1-3; D uncertain. CDR1 is SGHAT and CDR2 is FQNNGV in the germline V gene. Trimming pared 0 bases from V and 0 bases from J, leaving 12 bases between. This CDR3 is 17 amino acids long. DNA of the CDR3: TGTGCCAGCAGCTTAGAAATGGTCCCAAGCTCTGGAAACACCATATATTTT. Its translation: CASSLEMVPSSGNTIYF.

The chain recombines TRBV7-2 with TRBJ2-6; maybe TRBD2 (7 bases). Between the trimmed V and J ends, which lost 7 bases and 3 bases, there was a span of 25 bases. Germline V CDR1 and CDR2: SGHTA, FQGNSA. CDR3 length equals 19 residues. The CDR3 bases are TGTGCCAGCACCCCCGTAGTCGGGGGGCGCGGCTTTGGGGCCAACGTCCTGACTTTC. Protein sequence: CASTPVVGGRGFGANVLTF.

V gene TRBV4-1 combines with J gene TRBJ1-1; D call uncertain. The V gene lost 2 bases and the J gene lost 0 bases, with 4 bases spanning the gap. The CDR3 runs to 13 residues. The germline gives CDR1 MGHRA, CDR2 YSYEKL. Here the CDR3 reads CASSQTLNTEAFF. As DNA, the CDR3 is TGCGCCAGCAGCCAAACATTGAACACTGAAGCTTTCTTT.

The J gene is TRBJ2-1, the V gene TRBV10-2, with D hard to call. The germline CDR1 and CDR2 sequences are WSHSY and SAAADI. V was pared by 3 bases and J by 10 bases, with 7 bases between. This CDR3 spans 11 amino acids. CDR3 sequence: CASSESLEQFF. DNA of the CDR3: TGCGCCAGCAGTGAATCCCTAGAGCAGTTCTTC.

The J gene is TRBJ1-1, the V gene TRBV5-5; maybe TRBD1 (5 bases). The length of the CDR3 is 14 residues. Trimming took 2 bases from V and 1 from J, leaving 9 bases between them. Germline assignment: CDR1 SGHKS and CDR2 YYEKEE (reference sequence). CDR3 nucleotide sequence: TGTGCCAGCAGCTTTGGGGGGGGGAACACTGAAGCTTTCTTT. It specifies CASSFGGGNTEAFF.

The chain employs TRBV23-1 and TRBJ1-2; no reliable D call. TRBV23-1 is classed as an ORF, of uncertain function. V lost 2 bases and J 3 bases, leaving 13 bases between the germline ends. The CDR3 loop spans 15 amino acids. CDR3 nucleotide sequence: TGCGCCAGCAGTCAAAAGGTAGAATCGGACTATGGCTACACCTTC. Encoded protein: CASSQKVESDYGYTF.